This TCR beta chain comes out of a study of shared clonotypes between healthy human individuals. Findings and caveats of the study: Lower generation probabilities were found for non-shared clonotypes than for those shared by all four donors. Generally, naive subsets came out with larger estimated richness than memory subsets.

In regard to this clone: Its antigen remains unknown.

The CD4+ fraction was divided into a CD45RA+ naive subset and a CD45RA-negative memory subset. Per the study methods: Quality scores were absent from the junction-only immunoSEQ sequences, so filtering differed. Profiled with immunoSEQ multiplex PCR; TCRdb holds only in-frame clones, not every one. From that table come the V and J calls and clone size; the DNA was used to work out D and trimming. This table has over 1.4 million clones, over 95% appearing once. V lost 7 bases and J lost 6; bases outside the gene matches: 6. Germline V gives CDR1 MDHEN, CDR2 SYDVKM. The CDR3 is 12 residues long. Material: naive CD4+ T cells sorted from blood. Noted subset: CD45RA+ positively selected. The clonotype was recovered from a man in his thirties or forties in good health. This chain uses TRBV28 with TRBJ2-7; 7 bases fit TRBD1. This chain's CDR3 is CASTTGVLEQYF. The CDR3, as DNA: TGTGCCAGCACTACAGGGGTTCTCGAGCAGTACTTC.